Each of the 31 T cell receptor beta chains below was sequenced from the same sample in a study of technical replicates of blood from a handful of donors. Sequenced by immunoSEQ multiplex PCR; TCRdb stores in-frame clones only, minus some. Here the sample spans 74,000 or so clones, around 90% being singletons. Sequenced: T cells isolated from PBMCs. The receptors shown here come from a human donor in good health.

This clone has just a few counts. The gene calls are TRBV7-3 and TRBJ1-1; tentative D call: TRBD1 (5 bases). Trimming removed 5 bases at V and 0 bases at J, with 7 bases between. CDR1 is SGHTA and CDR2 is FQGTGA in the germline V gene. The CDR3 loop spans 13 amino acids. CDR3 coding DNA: TGTGCCAGCAGCACAGGCCTGAACACTGAAGCTTTCTTT. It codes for CASSTGLNTEAFF.

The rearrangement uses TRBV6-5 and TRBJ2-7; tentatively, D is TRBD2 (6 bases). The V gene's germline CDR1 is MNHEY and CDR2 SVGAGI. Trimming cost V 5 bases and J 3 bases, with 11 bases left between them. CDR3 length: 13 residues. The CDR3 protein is CASSIAEFYEQYF. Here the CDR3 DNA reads TGTGCCAGCAGTATAGCGGAGTTCTACGAGCAGTACTTC.

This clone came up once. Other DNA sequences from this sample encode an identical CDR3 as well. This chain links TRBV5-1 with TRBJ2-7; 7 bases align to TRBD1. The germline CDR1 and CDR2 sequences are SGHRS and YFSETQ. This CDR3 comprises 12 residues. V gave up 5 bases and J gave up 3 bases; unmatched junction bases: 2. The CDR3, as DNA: TGCGCCAGCAGTTGGGACAGCTACGAGCAGTACTTC. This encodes CASSWDSYEQYF.

The CDR3 spells CASSQQGLNGYTF. In DNA form, the CDR3 reads TGTGCCAGCAGCCAACAGGGTTTAAATGGCTACACCTTC. The J gene is TRBJ1-2, the V gene TRBV13, with D maybe TRBD1 (6 bases). This CDR3 has 13 residues. Germline V gives CDR1 PRHDT, CDR2 FYEKMQ (reference sequence). V lost 5 bases and J 6 bases, leaving 13 bases between the germline ends.

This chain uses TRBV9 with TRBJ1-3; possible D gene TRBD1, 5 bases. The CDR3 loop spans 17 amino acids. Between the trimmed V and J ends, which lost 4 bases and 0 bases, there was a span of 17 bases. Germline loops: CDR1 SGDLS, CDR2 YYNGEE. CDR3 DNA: TGTGCCAGCAGCCTCATTGCGGGGGACCCCTCTGGAAACACCATATATTTT. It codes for CASSLIAGDPSGNTIYF. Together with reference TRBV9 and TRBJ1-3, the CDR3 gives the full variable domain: DSGVTQTPKHLITATGQRVTLRCSPRSGDLSVYWYQQSLDQGLQFLIQYYNGEERAKGNILERFSAQQFPDLHSELNLSSLELGDSALYFCASSLIAGDPSGNTIYFGEGSWLTVV.

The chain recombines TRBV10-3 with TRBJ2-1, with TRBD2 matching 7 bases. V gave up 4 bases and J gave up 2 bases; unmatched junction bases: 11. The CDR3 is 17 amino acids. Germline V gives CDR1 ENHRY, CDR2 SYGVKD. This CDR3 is CAISGPLEAGTYNEQFF. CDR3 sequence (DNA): TGTGCCATCAGTGGGCCCCTTGAAGCGGGGACCTACAATGAGCAGTTCTTC.

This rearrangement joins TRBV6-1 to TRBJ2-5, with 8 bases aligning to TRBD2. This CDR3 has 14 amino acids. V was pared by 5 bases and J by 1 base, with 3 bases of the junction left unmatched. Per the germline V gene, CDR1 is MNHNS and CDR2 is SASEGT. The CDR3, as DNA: TGTGCCAGCAGTCGCGGGAGGACCCAAGAGACCCAGTACTTC. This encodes CASSRGRTQETQYF.

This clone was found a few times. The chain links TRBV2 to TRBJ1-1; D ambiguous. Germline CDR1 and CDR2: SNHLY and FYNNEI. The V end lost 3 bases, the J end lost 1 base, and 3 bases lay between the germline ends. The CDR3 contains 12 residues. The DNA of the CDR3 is TGTGCCAGCAGTGACTGGAACACTGAAGCTTTCTTT. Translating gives CASSDWNTEAFF.

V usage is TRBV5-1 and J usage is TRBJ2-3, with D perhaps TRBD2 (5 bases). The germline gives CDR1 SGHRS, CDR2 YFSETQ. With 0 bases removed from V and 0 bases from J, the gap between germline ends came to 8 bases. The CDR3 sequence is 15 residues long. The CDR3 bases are TGCGCCAGCAGCTTGGCTGGGAGTAGCACAGATACGCAGTATTTT. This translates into CASSLAGSSTDTQYF.

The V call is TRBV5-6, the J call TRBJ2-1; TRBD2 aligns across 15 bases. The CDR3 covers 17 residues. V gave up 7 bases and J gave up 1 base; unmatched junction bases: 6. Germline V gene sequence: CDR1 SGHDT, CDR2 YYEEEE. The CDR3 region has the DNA TGTGCCAGCGGAGGACTAGCGGGAGGGGTATCCTACAATGAGCAGTTCTTC. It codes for CASGGLAGGVSYNEQFF.

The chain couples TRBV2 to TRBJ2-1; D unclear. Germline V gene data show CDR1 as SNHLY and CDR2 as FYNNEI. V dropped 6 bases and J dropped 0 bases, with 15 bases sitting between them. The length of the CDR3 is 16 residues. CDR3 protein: CASREIEESSYNEQFF. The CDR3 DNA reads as TGTGCCAGCAGAGAGATAGAGGAGAGCTCCTACAATGAGCAGTTCTTC.

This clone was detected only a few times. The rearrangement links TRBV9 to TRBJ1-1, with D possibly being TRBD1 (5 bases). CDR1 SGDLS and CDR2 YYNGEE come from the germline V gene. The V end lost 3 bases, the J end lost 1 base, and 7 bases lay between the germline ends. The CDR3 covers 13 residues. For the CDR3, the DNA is TGTGCCAGCAGCGCTACAGGGAACACTGAAGCTTTCTTT. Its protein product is CASSATGNTEAFF.

The CDR3 DNA is TGTGCCAGCAGCCCCGGAAGGGGGGGCATTATAAAAAACATTCAGTACTTC. Protein: CASSPGRGGIIKNIQYF. This chain uses TRBV11-2 with TRBJ2-4; TRBD2 is a possible D gene (7 bases). Per the germline V gene, CDR1 is SGHAT and CDR2 is FQNNGV. Trimming removed 5 bases from V and 4 bases from J, with 21 bases in between. This CDR3 spans 17 amino acids.

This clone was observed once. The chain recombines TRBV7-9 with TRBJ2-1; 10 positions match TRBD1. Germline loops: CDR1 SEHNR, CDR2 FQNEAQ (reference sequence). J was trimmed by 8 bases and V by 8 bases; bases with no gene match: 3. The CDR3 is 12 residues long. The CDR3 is CASRDRGDEQFF. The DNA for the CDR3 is TGTGCCAGCCGGGACAGGGGCGATGAGCAGTTCTTC.

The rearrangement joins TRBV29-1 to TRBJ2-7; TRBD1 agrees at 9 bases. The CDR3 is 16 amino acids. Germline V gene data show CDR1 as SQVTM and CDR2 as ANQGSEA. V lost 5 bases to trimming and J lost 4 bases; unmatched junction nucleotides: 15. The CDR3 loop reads CSVTGTGLFRNYEQYF. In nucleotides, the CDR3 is TGCAGCGTTACCGGGACAGGGCTGTTTCGTAATTACGAGCAGTACTTC.

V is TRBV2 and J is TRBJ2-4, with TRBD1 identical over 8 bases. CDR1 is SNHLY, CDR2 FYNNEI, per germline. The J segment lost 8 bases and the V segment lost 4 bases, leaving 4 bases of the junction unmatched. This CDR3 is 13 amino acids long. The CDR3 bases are TGTGCCAGCAGTGGGCAGGGGGCAGACATTCAGTACTTC. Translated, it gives CASSGQGADIQYF.

The chain's CDR3 is CASSGANGQGRDEQYF. The CDR3 DNA follows: TGCGCCAGCAGTGGGGCTAACGGACAGGGAAGGGACGAGCAGTACTTC. The chain couples TRBV10-2 to TRBJ2-7; 8 bases match TRBD1. Trimming at V came to 4 bases and at J to 5 bases, leaving 13 bases not matched to a gene. From germline, CDR1 is WSHSY and CDR2 SAAADI. This CDR3 region has 16 residues.

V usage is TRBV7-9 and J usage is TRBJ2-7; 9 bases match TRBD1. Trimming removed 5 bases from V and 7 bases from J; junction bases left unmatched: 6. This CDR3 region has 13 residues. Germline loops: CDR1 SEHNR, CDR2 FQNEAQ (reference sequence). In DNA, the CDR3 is TGTGCCAGCAGCCGGGACAGGGTAGAAGAGCAGTACTTC. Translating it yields CASSRDRVEEQYF.

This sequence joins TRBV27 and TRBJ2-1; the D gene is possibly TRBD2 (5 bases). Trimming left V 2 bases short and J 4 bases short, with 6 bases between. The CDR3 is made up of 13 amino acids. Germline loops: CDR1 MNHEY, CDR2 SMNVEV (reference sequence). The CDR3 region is CASSLREYNEQFF. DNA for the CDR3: TGTGCCAGCAGTTTAAGGGAGTACAATGAGCAGTTCTTC.

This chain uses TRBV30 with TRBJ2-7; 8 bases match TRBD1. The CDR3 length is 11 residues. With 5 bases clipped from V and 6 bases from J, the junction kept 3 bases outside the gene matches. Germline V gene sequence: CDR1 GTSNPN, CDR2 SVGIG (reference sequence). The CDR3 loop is CAWGTGVEQYF. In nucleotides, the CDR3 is TGTGCCTGGGGGACAGGAGTCGAGCAGTACTTC.

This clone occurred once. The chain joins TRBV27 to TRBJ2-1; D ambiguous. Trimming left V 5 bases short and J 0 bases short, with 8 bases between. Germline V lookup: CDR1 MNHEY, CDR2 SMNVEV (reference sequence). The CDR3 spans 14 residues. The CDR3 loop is CASSPASSYNEQFF. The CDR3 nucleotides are TGTGCCAGCAGTCCAGCTAGCTCCTACAATGAGCAGTTCTTC.

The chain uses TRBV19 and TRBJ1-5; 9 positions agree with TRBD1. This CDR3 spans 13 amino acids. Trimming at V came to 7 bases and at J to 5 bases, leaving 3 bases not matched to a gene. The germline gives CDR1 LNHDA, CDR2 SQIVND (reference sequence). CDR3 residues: CASTRQGDQPQHF. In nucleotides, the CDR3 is TGTGCCAGTACTAGACAGGGGGATCAGCCCCAGCATTTT.

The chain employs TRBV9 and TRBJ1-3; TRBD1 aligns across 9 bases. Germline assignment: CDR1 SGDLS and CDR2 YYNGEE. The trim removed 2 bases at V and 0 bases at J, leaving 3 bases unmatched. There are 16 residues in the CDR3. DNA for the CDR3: TGTGCCAGCAGCGTTGGACAGGGGAACTCTGGAAACACCATATATTTT. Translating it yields CASSVGQGNSGNTIYF.

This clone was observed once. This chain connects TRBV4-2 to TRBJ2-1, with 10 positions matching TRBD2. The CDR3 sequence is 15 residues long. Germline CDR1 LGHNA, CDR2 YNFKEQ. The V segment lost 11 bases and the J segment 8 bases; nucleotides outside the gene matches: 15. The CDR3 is CAGAATAGGPDEQFF. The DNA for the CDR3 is TGTGCCGGCGCGGCCACAGCGGGAGGGCCGGATGAGCAGTTCTTC.

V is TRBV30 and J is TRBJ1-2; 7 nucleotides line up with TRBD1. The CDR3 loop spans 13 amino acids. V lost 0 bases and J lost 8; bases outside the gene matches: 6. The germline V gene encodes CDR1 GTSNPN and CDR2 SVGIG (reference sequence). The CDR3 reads CAWSVKGAGGYTF. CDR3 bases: TGTGCCTGGAGTGTAAAGGGGGCGGGGGGCTACACCTTC.

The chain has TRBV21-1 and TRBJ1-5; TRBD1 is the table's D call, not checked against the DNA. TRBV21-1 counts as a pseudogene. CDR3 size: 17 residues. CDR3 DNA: TGTGCCAGCAGCCTTGGACAGGAGACATATAGCAATCAGCCCCAGCATTTT. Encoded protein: CASSLGQETYSNQPQHF.

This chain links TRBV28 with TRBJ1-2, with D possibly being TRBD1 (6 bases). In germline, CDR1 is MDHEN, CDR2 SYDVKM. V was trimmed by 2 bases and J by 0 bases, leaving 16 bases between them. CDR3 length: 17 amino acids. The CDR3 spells CASSLIQGITANYGYTF. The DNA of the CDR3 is TGTGCCAGCAGTTTAATACAGGGCATAACAGCTAACTATGGCTACACCTTC.

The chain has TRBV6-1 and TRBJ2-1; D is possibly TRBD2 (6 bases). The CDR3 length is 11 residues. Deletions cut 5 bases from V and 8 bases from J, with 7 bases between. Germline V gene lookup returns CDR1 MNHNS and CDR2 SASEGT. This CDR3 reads CASSRLDEQFF. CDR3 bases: TGTGCCAGCAGTCGACTAGATGAGCAGTTCTTC.

The CDR3 nucleotides are TGTGCCAGCAGTTACTACAGGGCGACCAACAATGAGCAGTTCTTC. It encodes CASSYYRATNNEQFF. V gene TRBV6-5 combines with J gene TRBJ2-1; D might be TRBD1 (6 bases). Trimming took 1 base from V and 5 from J, leaving 12 bases between them. The germline gives CDR1 MNHEY, CDR2 SVGAGI. The CDR3 covers 15 residues.

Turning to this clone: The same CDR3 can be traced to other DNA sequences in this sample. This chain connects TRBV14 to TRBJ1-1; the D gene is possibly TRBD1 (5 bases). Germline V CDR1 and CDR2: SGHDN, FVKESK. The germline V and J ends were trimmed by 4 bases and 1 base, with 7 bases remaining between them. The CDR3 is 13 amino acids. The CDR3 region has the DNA TGTGCCAGCAGCCGCGACAGGAACACTGAAGCTTTCTTT. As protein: CASSRDRNTEAFF.

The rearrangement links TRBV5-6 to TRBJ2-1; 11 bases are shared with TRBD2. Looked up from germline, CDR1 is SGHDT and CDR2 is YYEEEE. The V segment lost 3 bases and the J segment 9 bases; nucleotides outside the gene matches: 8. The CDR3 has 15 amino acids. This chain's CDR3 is CASSYSGRGFGEQFF. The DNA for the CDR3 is TGTGCCAGCAGCTATAGCGGGAGGGGGTTCGGTGAGCAGTTCTTC.